This T cell receptor (beta chain) was sequenced during a study of cytotoxic CD8 clonotypes in ibrutinib-treated CLL. On the study more broadly: Each sample contained, on average, under 270,000 productive templates and 80,000 to 95,000 productive rearrangements.

Roughly 2 micrograms of genomic DNA from cryopreserved PBMCs went into TCR beta libraries. Worth noting for this clone: Its specificity is not known.

Broader study findings: Against age-matched healthy donors, baseline clonality ran higher and tracked circulating CD8+ T-cell counts.

The data were produced by immunoSEQ multiplex PCR, yet TCRdb's version contains in-frame clones alone and is incomplete. Seen here are hundreds of thousands of clones, about three quarters observed once, and the top ten hold roughly 14%. The sequenced sample was PBMCs, obtained after 24 months of ibrutinib treatment. The TCR was taken from a human donor with chronic lymphocytic leukemia.

The CDR3 DNA reads as TGTGCCATCAGTGGAGGGACAGGGGACGAGCAGTACTTC. Translating gives CAISGGTGDEQYF. The chain links TRBV10-3 to TRBJ2-7, with TRBD1 matching 10 bases. Germline CDR1 reads ENHRY; CDR2 reads SYGVKD. The CDR3 contains 13 residues. The J segment lost 5 bases and the V segment lost 4 bases, leaving 2 bases of the junction unmatched.